This T cell receptor (beta chain) is from a study of regulatory T cells in long-lasting Graves disease (dated by TCRdb to 2020 to 2023). Concerning the study at large: Newly diagnosed Graves' disease patients had taken antithyroid drugs for less than 3 months. This study used TCR sequencing and RNA sequencing of peripheral blood to compare persistent Graves' disease patients against newly diagnosed Graves' disease patients. The study was conducted in China and was registered as a clinical trial. A total of around 35 samples underwent TCR sequencing, from 13 patients with persistent Graves' disease and approximately 20 patients with newly diagnosed Graves' disease.

In light of the paper, this sample's time point label describes: newly diagnosed GD, antithyroid drugs for less than 3 months. For both TCR sequencing and RNA sequencing, RNA was extracted from PBMCs in TRIzol. The diagnosis of Graves' disease followed American Thyroid Association guidelines. The patients came from an endocrinology department in Xi'an, China. Each patient gave about 10 milliliters of peripheral blood, collected in an EDTA anticoagulant tube. Ficoll Paque Plus density gradient separation was used to isolate PBMCs, and no further T cell sorting was performed. An Agilent 2100 Bioanalyzer and agarose gel were used to assess RNA quality, and a NanoDrop 2000 was used to measure RNA concentration. This clonotype was recorded once. Its specific antigen is unknown. Nothing much larger sits one base from this clone, and base qualities are not available. Single-read evidence is weak. The CDR3 contains 14 residues, cysteine and phenylalanine counted. Solely the CDR3 DNA is kept, with 42 bases framed from the first base. The junction shows trimming of 8 bases on V and 0 bases on J, plus 8 bases between the germline ends. As encoded in the germline V gene, CDR1 is KGHSH while CDR2 is LQKENI.

Receptor libraries were prepared by multiplex PCR. Instrument used: Illumina HiSeq 4000. TCR beta libraries were built with iRepertoire HTBI primers and Arm-PCR amplification of CDR3 regions. Before sequencing, the PCR products underwent gel purification. Concerning the study's data processing: Gene usage analysis of CDR3 amino acid clonotypes used the 62 TRBV and 14 to 15 TRBJ segments found across samples. COPE and FqMerger were used to merge the filtered high-quality paired reads into contigs. Contigs were aligned with BLAST to IMGT TRBV, TRBD and TRBJ reference genes, and CDR3 was defined per IMGT. Clonotypes above 0.1% frequency were classified as highly expanded clones. Repertoire diversity was measured by Shannon entropy, and V-J evenness by the Gini coefficient. A clonotype found in more than one individual was treated as public. Through fastp at Q25 and MiXCR, TCRdb rebuilt clones from the public reads, retaining in-frame beta chains. All rows with the same CDR3 protein become a single entry with the most common DNA and genes. What appears here as the V and J calls and clone size reflects TCRdb's work, not the paper's. Counted in this sample were some 320,000 distinct CDR3 sequences; roughly 18% of them appeared once. In total, the top ten clones hold roughly 35% of the sample.

Summary of the overall study and its limitations: As a limitation, the authors acknowledged that the small sample size may reduce accuracy. Compared with newly diagnosed patients, persistent Graves' disease patients had lower TCR Shannon entropy and fewer highly expanded clones, which suggests clonal expansion. The study examined only peripheral blood because the primary lesion, thyroid tissue, could not be accessed. More public clonotypes were shared among persistent patients (more than 2,500) than among newly diagnosed patients (roughly 1,000). Persistent disease showed preferential use of TRBV28, TRBJ1-2 and TRBJ2-5, whereas newly diagnosed disease favored TRBV20-1 and TRBJ2-1. Only the TCR beta chain was sequenced and analyzed.

The chain couples TRBV18 to TRBJ2-6; the D gene identity is not certain. The material was peripheral blood mononuclear cells (PBMCs), obtained at new diagnosis, from a patient treated with antithyroid drugs. The receptor's source is a female donor with Graves disease. The base sequence is TGTGCCAGCAGAAGTAGCTCTGGGGCCAACGTCCTGACTTTC. This yields the protein CASRSSSGANVLTF.